What follows are 22 T cell receptor beta chains derived from one specimen sequenced in a study of CD8+ T cells in alopecia areata. The treatment was: oral pan-JAK inhibitor, 5-10 mg twice daily. Following extraction, RNA underwent reverse transcription to cDNA, which served as the sequencing template. Libraries were prepared by immunoSEQ multiplex PCR; TCRdb keeps only in-frame clonotypes and omits some of them. Here the sample spans over 150,000 clones, 53% being singletons. The source material was CD8+ T cells sorted from blood, sampled at week 24, from a patient treated with tofacitinib. The receptors come from a human donor with alopecia areata.

The chain recombines TRBV6-6 with TRBJ1-5; a possible D gene is TRBD1 (5 bases). V lost 7 bases and J lost 3, with 16 bases in between. Per germline, CDR1 MNHNY and CDR2 SVGAGI (reference sequence). The CDR3 loop spans 15 amino acids. CDR3 amino acids: CASTAGRENNQPQHF. CDR3 in DNA: TGTGCCAGCACCGCGGGACGGGAAAACAATCAGCCCCAGCATTTT.

The chain joins TRBV7-9 to TRBJ1-4; tentative D call: TRBD1 (5 bases). The V and J ends lost 8 bases and 0 bases respectively, with 7 bases between them. The CDR3 has 13 amino acids. CDR1 and CDR2 (germline): SEHNR, FQNEAQ (reference sequence). The CDR3 region has the DNA TGTGCCAGCGAGGGGACAACTAATGAAAAACTGTTTTTT. Its translation is CASEGTTNEKLFF.

There are a few counts of this clone. The gene calls are TRBV5-6 and TRBJ2-2, with D tentatively TRBD1 (5 bases). Trimming cost V 4 bases and J 4 bases, with 11 bases left between them. CDR1 and CDR2 (germline): SGHDT, YYEEEE. The CDR3 consists of 14 residues. This CDR3 is CASSLGRGTGELFF. CDR3 in DNA: TGTGCCAGCAGCCTGGGAAGGGGCACCGGGGAGCTGTTTTTT.

This clone was seen a handful of times. V usage is TRBV9 and J usage is TRBJ1-3; no clear D. The CDR3 is 15 amino acids. Trimming shortened V by 0 bases and J by 0 bases, and 7 bases separated the two germline ends. Germline assignment: CDR1 SGDLS and CDR2 YYNGEE. The DNA of the CDR3 is TGTGCCAGCAGCGTAGACCGAAGCTCTGGAAACACCATATATTTT. Protein product: CASSVDRSSGNTIYF.

The chain joins TRBV30 to TRBJ1-2, with D uncertain. The CDR3 has 12 residues. Trimming took 3 bases from V and 8 from J, leaving 13 bases between them. CDR1 and CDR2 from the germline V gene are GTSNPN and SVGIG (reference sequence). Here the CDR3 reads CAWSPSDSGYTF. The CDR3 DNA is TGTGCCTGGAGCCCCTCGGATTCGGGCTACACCTTC.

V and J are TRBV30 and TRBJ1-2; D gene unclear. Between the trimmed V and J ends, which lost 1 base and 2 bases, there was a span of 14 bases. This CDR3 has 15 amino acids. The V gene's germline CDR1 is GTSNPN and CDR2 SVGIG (reference sequence). CDR3 nucleotide sequence: TGTGCCTGGAGTGGGCCAACCGGAGCGAACTATGGCTACACCTTC. Its translation is CAWSGPTGANYGYTF.

The chain combines TRBV5-6 with TRBJ2-2; 11 bases map to TRBD2. Germline CDR1 SGHDT, CDR2 YYEEEE. V lost 3 bases to trimming and J lost 3 bases; unmatched junction nucleotides: 4. CDR3 size: 16 residues. Written as DNA, the CDR3 is TGTGCCAGCAGCTCCGGGACTAGCGGTGACACCGGGGAGCTGTTTTTT. Residues: CASSSGTSGDTGELFF.

This clone was seen more than once but under ten times. This chain joins TRBV7-2 and TRBJ2-1; 11 nucleotides match TRBD2. This CDR3 region has 14 residues. Germline loops: CDR1 SGHTA, CDR2 FQGNSA. J lost 3 bases, V lost 8 bases, and 3 bases had no gene match. CDR3 nucleotide sequence: TGTGCCAGCCAAACTAGCGGGGGCTACAATGAGCAGTTCTTC. It specifies CASQTSGGYNEQFF.

This CDR3 is CSVEDQVLLRGYTF. The DNA of the CDR3 is TGCAGCGTTGAAGATCAGGTGTTATTAAGGGGCTACACCTTC. This chain links TRBV29-1 with TRBJ1-2; D call uncertain. The CDR3 is 14 amino acids. The germline V and J ends were trimmed by 0 bases and 8 bases, with 16 bases remaining between them. Looked up from germline, CDR1 is SQVTM and CDR2 is ANQGSEA.

This chain connects TRBV5-6 to TRBJ2-7; D unresolved. The CDR3 sequence is 14 residues long. The ends were cut back, 0 bases at V and 3 bases at J, with 10 bases in the middle. Germline CDR1 reads SGHDT; CDR2 reads YYEEEE. Written as DNA, the CDR3 is TGTGCCAGCAGCTTGGGTTCAGGTAACTACGAGCAGTACTTC. Its protein is CASSLGSGNYEQYF.

This clone has more than one count but fewer than ten. The chain has TRBV11-1 and TRBJ1-1; D call uncertain. V was pared by 8 bases and J by 4 bases, with 8 bases between. The CDR3 loop spans 11 amino acids. From germline, CDR1 is SGHAT and CDR2 FQDESV (reference sequence). The CDR3: CASGTSTEAFF. The CDR3 DNA follows: TGTGCCAGCGGCACCAGCACTGAAGCTTTCTTT.

The sample holds a few counts of this clone. The chain couples TRBV7-7 to TRBJ1-1; D ambiguous. V lost 2 bases, J lost 1 base, and 5 bases lay in between. Per germline, CDR1 SSHAT and CDR2 FNYEAQ (reference sequence). The CDR3 totals 13 residues. The CDR3 here is CASSLFANTEAFF. CDR3 coding DNA: TGTGCCAGCAGCTTATTCGCGAACACTGAAGCTTTCTTT.

This clone was seen more than once but under ten times. The chain employs TRBV29-1 and TRBJ2-1; D possibly corresponds to TRBD1 (6 bases). The CDR3 has 13 residues. Germline V gene sequence: CDR1 SQVTM, CDR2 ANQGSEA. Deletions cut 3 bases from V and 5 bases from J, with 11 bases between. CDR3 protein: CSVEQGSDNEQFF. In DNA form, the CDR3 reads TGCAGCGTTGAGCAGGGGAGCGACAATGAGCAGTTCTTC.

This clone was seen a handful of times. The J gene is TRBJ2-1, the V gene TRBV5-1, with 7 bases that match TRBD2. CDR1 is SGHRS, CDR2 YFSETQ, per germline. This CDR3 region has 14 residues. With 5 bases clipped from V and 5 bases from J, the junction kept 7 bases outside the gene matches. The DNA for the CDR3 is TGCGCCAGCAGGATAGCGGGCCCCAACAATGAGCAGTTCTTC. The encoded protein is CASRIAGPNNEQFF.

This clone is a singleton in its sample. The J gene is TRBJ1-2, the V gene TRBV7-9, with 8 bases aligning to TRBD1. Germline V gene lookup returns CDR1 SEHNR and CDR2 FQNEAQ (reference sequence). V dropped 7 bases and J dropped 6; count of bases not matched to a gene: 7. The CDR3 covers 13 residues. The CDR3 DNA sequence: TGTGCCAGCACCGAGGACAGGGAGCATGGCTACACCTTC. This translates into CASTEDREHGYTF.

The CDR3, as DNA: TGTGCCAGCAGCTTGGGACACCTCATCCCCAACACTGAAGCTTTCTTT. Translating it yields CASSLGHLIPNTEAFF. The chain couples TRBV11-3 to TRBJ1-1; TRBD1 is a possible D gene (6 bases). The V gene lost 3 bases and the J gene lost 2 bases, with 16 bases spanning the gap. The CDR3 is 16 residues long. Per the germline V gene, CDR1 is SGHNT and CDR2 is YENEEA.

The chain employs TRBV6-1 and TRBJ1-1; D possibly corresponds to TRBD1 (5 bases). In germline, CDR1 is MNHNS, CDR2 SASEGT. V lost 3 bases and J 5 bases, leaving 7 bases between the germline ends. The CDR3 spans 12 residues. CDR3 DNA sequence: TGTGCCAGCAGTGAGGGGCTTACTGAAGCTTTCTTT. Its protein is CASSEGLTEAFF.

V and J are TRBV30 and TRBJ2-1; 9 nucleotides match TRBD2. Per germline, CDR1 GTSNPN and CDR2 SVGIG (reference sequence). The J segment lost 10 bases and the V segment lost 3 bases, leaving 7 bases of the junction unmatched. The CDR3 is made up of 13 amino acids. As DNA, the CDR3 is TGTGCCTGGAGCTTGGGGACTAGCCGAGAGCAGTTCTTC. Its translation is CAWSLGTSREQFF.

The J gene is TRBJ1-1, the V gene TRBV6-6, with 7 bases fitting TRBD1. The CDR3 covers 13 residues. The germline gives CDR1 MNHNY, CDR2 SVGAGI (reference sequence). J lost 0 bases, V lost 6 bases, and 1 base had no gene match. The CDR3 DNA is TGTGCCAGCAGCGACAGGGTGAACACTGAAGCTTTCTTT. This translates into CASSDRVNTEAFF.

V gene TRBV9 combines with J gene TRBJ2-2; 10 bases fit TRBD2. Germline assignment: CDR1 SGDLS and CDR2 YYNGEE. V dropped 0 bases and J dropped 4; count of bases not matched to a gene: 6. The CDR3 covers 17 residues. The CDR3 reads CASSVGSSGGPTGELFF. CDR3 bases: TGTGCCAGCAGCGTAGGGAGTAGCGGGGGGCCCACCGGGGAGCTGTTTTTT.

The V and J genes are TRBV11-3 and TRBJ2-1; D ambiguous. The V gene's germline CDR1 is SGHNT and CDR2 YENEEA. This CDR3 is 13 amino acids long. V was cut by 3 bases and J by 5 bases, with 8 bases left in between. The CDR3 sequence: CASSFPRNNEQFF. In DNA form, the CDR3 reads TGTGCCAGCAGCTTCCCAAGGAACAATGAGCAGTTCTTC.

This chain links TRBV19 with TRBJ1-5, with TRBD1 identical over 10 bases. The V and J ends lost 0 bases and 0 bases, in that order; junction bases with no gene match: 11. This CDR3 contains 20 residues. Germline CDR1 LNHDA, CDR2 SQIVND (reference sequence). The CDR3 DNA follows: TGTGCCAGTAGTATAGACGGGGAGACAGGGGGCGCGTATAGCAATCAGCCCCAGCATTTT. Its translation is CASSIDGETGGAYSNQPQHF.